This TCR beta chain originates from a study of blood T cell repertoires in COVID-19. Background on the study: Specimens from acute and convalescent COVID-19 originated in the United States, Italy and Spain. PBMCs, B-cell-depleted T cells, or T cells provided the cDNA or gDNA that made up the material.

The CDR3 has 11 amino acids. The ends were cut back, 5 bases at V and 12 bases at J, with 14 bases in the middle. Per the original methods: Using reference gene primer amplification, nucleated cell counts were estimated. Measured with immunoSEQ multiplex PCR; TCRdb has only the in-frame clones, and not every one. For V, J and clone size, that table is used; D and trimming come from the DNA. The sample has more than 70,000 clones, 75% to 90% seen once. This chain connects TRBV12-3 or TRBV12-4 to TRBJ2-7, with a tentative D call TRBD2 (5 bases). The TCR was taken from a human donor in a cohort sampled during active COVID-19. The specimen was peripheral blood. The DNA of the CDR3 is TGTGCCAGCAGTGCCCGGACTGTAACGTACTTC. It codes for CASSARTVTYF.